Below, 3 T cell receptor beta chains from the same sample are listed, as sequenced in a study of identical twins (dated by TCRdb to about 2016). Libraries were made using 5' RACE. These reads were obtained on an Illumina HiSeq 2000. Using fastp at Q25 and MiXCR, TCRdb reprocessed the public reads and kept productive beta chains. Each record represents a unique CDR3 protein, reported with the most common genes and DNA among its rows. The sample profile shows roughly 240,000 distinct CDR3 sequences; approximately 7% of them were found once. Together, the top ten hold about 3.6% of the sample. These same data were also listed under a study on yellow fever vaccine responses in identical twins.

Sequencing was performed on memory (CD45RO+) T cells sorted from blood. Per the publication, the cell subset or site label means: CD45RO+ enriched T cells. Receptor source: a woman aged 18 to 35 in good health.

CDR3 coding DNA: TGTGCCACCAGCAGGGGCGGCGGGACTACTTCCTACGAGCAGTACTTC. Amino acids: CATSRGGGTTSYEQYF. The V and J genes are TRBV15 and TRBJ2-7, with 7 bases lining up with TRBD2. The CDR3 sequence is 16 residues long. Unmatched junction bases numbered 9, after V lost 3 bases and J lost 1 base. CDR1 and CDR2 from the germline V gene are LNHNV and YYDKDF (reference sequence).

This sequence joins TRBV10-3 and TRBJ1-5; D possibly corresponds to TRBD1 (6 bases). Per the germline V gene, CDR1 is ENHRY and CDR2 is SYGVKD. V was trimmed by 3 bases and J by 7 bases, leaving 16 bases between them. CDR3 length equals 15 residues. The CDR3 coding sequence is TGTGCCATCAGTGAAGGCAGGGGAAGGGTGCAGCCCCAGCATTTT. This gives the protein CAISEGRGRVQPQHF.

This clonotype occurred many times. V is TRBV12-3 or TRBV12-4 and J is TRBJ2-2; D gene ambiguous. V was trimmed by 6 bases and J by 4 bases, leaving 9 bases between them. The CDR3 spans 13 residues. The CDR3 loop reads CASSLDFTGELFF. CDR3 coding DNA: TGTGCCAGCAGCCTCGACTTCACCGGGGAGCTGTTTTTT.